These T cell receptor beta chains were read from a single sample in a study of blood T cell repertoires in COVID-19. TCRdb's table, derived via immunoSEQ multiplex PCR, lists solely in-frame clones and lacks some. In the table there are roughly 230,000 clones, around 87% of which are singletons. Source material: peripheral blood. These receptors were obtained from a woman aged 55-70 years with COVID-19, enrolled during active disease. CDR3s include the opening cysteine and the closing phenylalanine or tryptophan. Each record gives: clone size, D gene, J gene, V gene, CDR3 DNA, CDR3 protein. D genes are given only for firm matches. Clone size, where shown, is once, few, many, or a class for clones that have expanded.

size: .
D: .
J: TRBJ1-2
V: TRBV2
DNA: TGTGCCAGCAGACCTAGACAGGAGTTCTATGGCTACACCTTC
CDR3: CASRPRQEFYGYTF

size: .
D: TRBD2
J: TRBJ2-3
V: TRBV11-2
DNA: TGTGCCAGCAGCGGCCGACTAGCGGGCACAGATACGCAGTATTTT
CDR3: CASSGRLAGTDTQYF

size: once
D: .
J: TRBJ1-6
V: TRBV7-3
DNA: TGTGCCAGCAGCTTAAGGACAGATAATTCACCCCTCCACTTT
CDR3: CASSLRTDNSPLHF

size: once
D: TRBD1
J: TRBJ1-5
V: TRBV27
DNA: TGTGCCAGCAGCCTTGGACAGGGCAATCAGCCCCAGCATTTT
CDR3: CASSLGQGNQPQHF

size: .
D: .
J: TRBJ2-7
V: TRBV27
DNA: TGTGCCAGCAGTCCCAGGGACACCAGCTACGAGCAGTACTTC
CDR3: CASSPRDTSYEQYF

size: .
D: TRBD1
J: TRBJ1-6
V: TRBV7-3
DNA: TGTGCCAGCAGCTTGACAGGGCGGTCTAATTCACCCCTCCACTTT
CDR3: CASSLTGRSNSPLHF

size: .
D: TRBD2
J: TRBJ2-5
V: TRBV30
DNA: TGTGCCTGGAGTGTTGGCGGGGGGGCCGAGACCCAGTACTTC
CDR3: CAWSVGGGAETQYF

size: few
D: TRBD1
J: TRBJ1-2
V: TRBV5-1
DNA: TGCGCCAGCAGCTTAACAGGGGGATATAACTATGGCTACACCTTC
CDR3: CASSLTGGYNYGYTF

size: .
D: TRBD1
J: TRBJ2-7
V: TRBV18
DNA: TGTGCCAGCTCACCTGCGACAGGGGTAGTGGTGCAGTACTTC
CDR3: CASSPATGVVVQYF

size: .
D: .
J: TRBJ1-1
V: TRBV4-1
DNA: TGCGCCAGCAGCCAAGATGTGGGAGCGTACACTGAAGCTTTCTTT
CDR3: CASSQDVGAYTEAFF

size: .
D: .
J: TRBJ1-3
V: TRBV10-3
DNA: TGTGCCATCAGTGACCCCGGTAAGAACCGTGGAAACACCATATATTTT
CDR3: CAISDPGKNRGNTIYF

size: .
D: .
J: TRBJ1-1
V: TRBV4-1
DNA: TGCGCCAGCAGCCAAGATCCACAGGGGAACACTGAAGCTTTCTTT
CDR3: CASSQDPQGNTEAFF

size: .
D: TRBD1
J: TRBJ1-2
V: TRBV10-3
DNA: TGTGCCATCAGTGAAGGGACAGAGGCTAACTATGGCTACACCTTC
CDR3: CAISEGTEANYGYTF

size: few
D: TRBD2
J: TRBJ2-2
V: TRBV4-2
DNA: TGTGCCAGCAGCCAAGTGACTAGCTCCGGGGAGCTGTTTTTT
CDR3: CASSQVTSSGELFF

size: .
D: .
J: TRBJ1-6
V: TRBV25-1
DNA: TGTGCCAGCAGTGAACCTAGTATGGATTCACCCCTCCACTTT
CDR3: CASSEPSMDSPLHF

size: .
D: .
J: TRBJ2-3
V: TRBV29-1
DNA: TGCAGCGTACCAAAACTAGCCAAATACACAGATACGCAGTATTTT
CDR3: CSVPKLAKYTDTQYF

size: .
D: .
J: TRBJ1-4
V: TRBV6-4
DNA: TGTGCCATCCGAGGAGGCTTGAATGAAAAACTGTTTTTT
CDR3: CAIRGGLNEKLFF

size: .
D: .
J: TRBJ1-6
V: TRBV5-8
DNA: TGTGCCAGCAGCTCTGTAGGGAGCTCCTATAATTCACCCCTCCACTTT
CDR3: CASSSVGSSYNSPLHF

size: .
D: TRBD1
J: TRBJ2-1
V: TRBV5-1
DNA: TGCGCCAGCAGCCTTGACGGGACAGGATACAATGAGCAGTTCTTC
CDR3: CASSLDGTGYNEQFF

size: .
D: .
J: TRBJ2-3
V: TRBV4-3
DNA: TGCGCCAGCAGCCAAGAATTGGGGGGGCTCCCCACAGATACGCAGTATTTT
CDR3: CASSQELGGLPTDTQYF

size: few
D: TRBD1
J: TRBJ1-3
V: TRBV7-9
DNA: TGTGCCAGCAGCCCAATTGACAGGGGGCGATCTGGAAACACCATATATTTT
CDR3: CASSPIDRGRSGNTIYF

size: .
D: TRBD1
J: TRBJ1-5
V: TRBV27
DNA: TGTGCCAGCAGCTCGAGGGGGCAGGGAAGCAATCAGCCCCAGCATTTT
CDR3: CASSSRGQGSNQPQHF

size: .
D: .
J: TRBJ2-1
V: TRBV5-1
DNA: TGCGCCAGCACCCCGGGGACACAGGGTGCGGGGTTCTTC
CDR3: CASTPGTQGAGFF

size: .
D: .
J: TRBJ1-3
V: TRBV5-1
DNA: TGCGCCAGCATGTCTGGCAGGGGAAACACCATATATTTT
CDR3: CASMSGRGNTIYF

size: few
D: TRBD1
J: TRBJ1-2
V: TRBV5-1
DNA: TGCGCCAGCAGCTTGGCCCCTGGACAGGGGGCACAGATCTATGGCTACACCTTC
CDR3: CASSLAPGQGAQIYGYTF

size: .
D: .
J: TRBJ1-6
V: TRBV27
DNA: TGTGCCAGCAGCATAATTCGGGGGGTGGATTCACCCCTCCACTTT
CDR3: CASSIIRGVDSPLHF

size: .
D: .
J: TRBJ1-5
V: TRBV6-2/TRBV6-3
DNA: TGTGCCAGCAGTTACGTCGGGGGGCGCTTCGATCAGCCCCAGCATTTT
CDR3: CASSYVGGRFDQPQHF

size: .
D: .
J: TRBJ2-3
V: TRBV7-9
DNA: TGTGCCAGCAGCTTAGGCGGGCCTAGCACAGATACGCAGTATTTT
CDR3: CASSLGGPSTDTQYF

size: .
D: .
J: TRBJ1-2
V: TRBV7-3
DNA: TGTGCCAGCAGCTTAGAGGGGAGGGGCTGGGATGGCTACACCTTC
CDR3: CASSLEGRGWDGYTF

size: once
D: TRBD1
J: TRBJ1-6
V: TRBV11-2
DNA: TGTGCCAGCAACCCGGGGACAGGGGTGTCACCCCTCCACTTT
CDR3: CASNPGTGVSPLHF

size: .
D: .
J: TRBJ1-2
V: TRBV7-8
DNA: TGTGCCAGCAGCTTAGCCCCCCGGGACTATGGCTACACCTTC
CDR3: CASSLAPRDYGYTF

size: .
D: .
J: TRBJ1-2
V: TRBV24-1
DNA: TGTGCCACCAGTGACCCTCGGGGAGCTGGCTACACCTTC
CDR3: CATSDPRGAGYTF

size: .
D: .
J: TRBJ2-3
V: TRBV10-3
DNA: TGTGCCATCAGGCTAGACAGCACAGATACGCAGTATTTT
CDR3: CAIRLDSTDTQYF

size: .
D: .
J: TRBJ2-2
V: TRBV7-9
DNA: TGTGCCAGCAGCTTATTGTTAGAGAACACCGGGGAGCTGTTTTTT
CDR3: CASSLLLENTGELFF

size: .
D: .
J: TRBJ2-1
V: TRBV24-1
DNA: TGTGCCACCAGTACCTCCGGGACATCCTACAATGAGCAGTTCTTC
CDR3: CATSTSGTSYNEQFF

size: once
D: TRBD2
J: TRBJ2-1
V: TRBV18
DNA: TGTGCCAGCGTACCCGCTAGCGGGGGCCACAATGAGCAGTTCTTC
CDR3: CASVPASGGHNEQFF

size: .
D: .
J: TRBJ1-5
V: TRBV24-1
DNA: TGTGCCACCAGTCCCGGACCGGGAGGGCCCCAGCATTTT
CDR3: CATSPGPGGPQHF

size: .
D: .
J: TRBJ2-5
V: TRBV27
DNA: TGTGCCAGCAGTTTGAGGGGGTCGGGAGAGACCCAGTACTTC
CDR3: CASSLRGSGETQYF

size: .
D: .
J: TRBJ1-1
V: TRBV7-2
DNA: TGTGCCAGCAGCTTAAGTGGATCGGCGGGGGGAAGAGGAGCTTTCTTT
CDR3: CASSLSGSAGGRGAFF

size: .
D: .
J: TRBJ1-1
V: TRBV23-1
DNA: TGCGCCAGCAATCCGGCCAGGGGCTACAACACTGAAGCTTTCTTT
CDR3: CASNPARGYNTEAFF

size: .
D: TRBD1
J: TRBJ1-4
V: TRBV7-8
DNA: TGTGCCAGCAGCCCGACAGGGAGGTTGGGAAAACTGTTTTTT
CDR3: CASSPTGRLGKLFF

size: .
D: TRBD1
J: TRBJ2-1
V: TRBV6-5
DNA: TGTGCCAGCCCCGGGGAGGGACAGGGGTACAATGAGCAGTTCTTC
CDR3: CASPGEGQGYNEQFF

size: .
D: TRBD2
J: TRBJ2-5
V: TRBV5-1
DNA: TGCGCCAGCAGCTTGGTAGCGGGGTCCTCCAAAGAGACCCAGTACTTC
CDR3: CASSLVAGSSKETQYF

size: .
D: .
J: TRBJ1-6
V: TRBV12-5
DNA: TGTGCTAGTGGCCTCCGGGACACGATTCGGAACAGTTCACCCCTCCACTTT
CDR3: CASGLRDTIRNSSPLHF

size: .
D: TRBD2
J: TRBJ2-3
V: TRBV18
DNA: TGTGCCAGCTCACCCGGCGGGGGGGCAGATACGCAGTATTTT
CDR3: CASSPGGGADTQYF

size: .
D: TRBD1
J: TRBJ1-2
V: TRBV7-9
DNA: TGTGCCAGCAGCCACGGACAGGGGAGCTACACCTTC
CDR3: CASSHGQGSYTF